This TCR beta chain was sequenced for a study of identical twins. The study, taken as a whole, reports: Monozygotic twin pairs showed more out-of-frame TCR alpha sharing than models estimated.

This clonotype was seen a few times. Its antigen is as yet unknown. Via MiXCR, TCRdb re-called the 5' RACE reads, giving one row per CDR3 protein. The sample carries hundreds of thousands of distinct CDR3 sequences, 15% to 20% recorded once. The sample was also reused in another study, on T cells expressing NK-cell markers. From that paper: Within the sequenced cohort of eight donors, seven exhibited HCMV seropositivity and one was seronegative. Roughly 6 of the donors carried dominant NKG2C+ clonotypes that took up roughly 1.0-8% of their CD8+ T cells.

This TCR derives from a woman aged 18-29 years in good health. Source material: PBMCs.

The CDR3 region has the DNA TGTGCCACCGGGCAGGGGGCGCGGAAAAACACTGAAGCTTTCTTT. The encoded protein is CATGQGARKNTEAFF. This chain links TRBV7-9 with TRBJ1-1; TRBD1 matches at 8 bases. The V gene's germline CDR1 is SEHNR and CDR2 FQNEAQ (reference sequence). V was pared by 10 bases and J by 2 bases, with 12 bases of the junction left unmatched. This CDR3 contains 15 residues.